This is a list of T cell receptor beta chains from one sample in a study of shared clonotypes between healthy human individuals. This table comes from immunoSEQ multiplex PCR, and its TCRdb copy is limited to in-frame clones, with some not included. The sample carries millions of clones, about 95% recorded once. Sequencing was done on a sample of naive CD4+ T cells sorted from blood. The receptor set was obtained from a man aged 18 to 35 in good health. CDR3s include the opening cysteine and the closing phenylalanine or tryptophan. D genes are given only for firm matches. Clone size is shown for a subset of rows, as once, few, many or a class of expanded clone.

j_call clone_size d_call v_call cdr3_aa cdr3_nt
TRBJ2-5 once - TRBV10-3 CAISDRDETQYF TGTGCCATCAGTGACAGGGATGAGACCCAGTACTTC
TRBJ1-1 - - TRBV10-3 CAISARTGGATAEAFF TGTGCCATCAGTGCTAGAACGGGGGGCGCGACCGCTGAAGCTTTCTTT
TRBJ2-7 - TRBD1 TRBV18 CASSPAGTGAHEQYF TGTGCCAGCTCACCGGCCGGGACAGGGGCCCACGAGCAGTACTTC
TRBJ1-1 - - TRBV28 CASSALSPGEPFF TGTGCCAGCAGTGCCCTCTCTCCGGGGGAACCTTTCTTT
TRBJ2-3 - TRBD1 TRBV5-4 CASSRDSSTDTQYF TGTGCCAGCAGCCGGGACAGTTCCACAGATACGCAGTATTTT
TRBJ1-5 - - TRBV7-8 CASSLGGGQPQHF TGTGCCAGCAGCTTAGGAGGAGGTCAGCCCCAGCATTTT
TRBJ2-7 once - TRBV28 CASKPILGGASSYEQYF TGTGCCAGCAAACCGATATTGGGCGGGGCCAGCTCCTACGAGCAGTACTTC
TRBJ2-5 - - TRBV12-2 CASRPNPGEVETQYF TGTGCAAGTCGCCCCAATCCGGGAGAGGTAGAGACCCAGTACTTC
TRBJ1-4 - - TRBV28 CAISAHGSEKLFF TGTGCCATCAGTGCACATGGGAGTGAAAAACTGTTTTTT
TRBJ2-7 - - TRBV2 CASSATTQSSYEQYF TGTGCCAGCAGTGCCACTACCCAGAGCTCCTACGAGCAGTACTTC
TRBJ1-3 - - TRBV30 CAWSLGNTIYF TGTGCCTGGAGTTTGGGAAACACCATATATTTT
TRBJ2-7 - - TRBV10-3 CAINGGQYEQYF TGTGCCATCAACGGGGGACAGTACGAGCAGTACTTC
TRBJ1-6 - - TRBV10-2 CASSRDTYNSPLHF TGCGCCAGCAGTCGGGACACTTATAATTCACCCCTCCACTTT
TRBJ1-1 - - TRBV5-6 CASSLGGPFMNTEAFF TGTGCCAGCAGCTTGGGGGGGCCCTTCATGAACACTGAAGCTTTCTTT
TRBJ2-5 - - TRBV18 CASSPGRWETQYF TGTGCCAGCTCACCGGGACGATGGGAGACCCAGTACTTC
TRBJ2-3 - TRBD2 TRBV5-1 CASSAWTSVSDTQYF TGCGCCAGCAGCGCCTGGACTAGCGTGTCAGATACGCAGTATTTT
TRBJ2-5 - TRBD1 TRBV5-1 CASSAGTGTGETQYF TGCGCCAGCAGCGCAGGGACAGGGACGGGAGAGACCCAGTACTTC
TRBJ2-3 - - TRBV30 CAWSQGSSTDTQYF TGTGCCTGGAGTCAGGGGAGTAGCACAGATACGCAGTATTTT
TRBJ1-3 - - TRBV4-2 CASSQVSGATSGNTIYF TGTGCCAGCAGCCAAGTTTCCGGAGCTACTTCTGGAAACACCATATATTTT
TRBJ1-1 - TRBD1 TRBV6-5 CASSYYSDHRGEAFF TGTGCCAGCAGTTACTATTCAGATCACAGGGGTGAAGCTTTCTTT
TRBJ2-1 - - TRBV5-1 CASSLGRSNSYNEQFF TGCGCCAGCAGCTTGGGGCGGTCAAACTCCTACAATGAGCAGTTCTTC
TRBJ2-1 - - TRBV6-5 CASSYGSLSYNEQFF TGTGCCAGCAGTTACGGGTCCCTCTCCTACAATGAGCAGTTCTTC
TRBJ1-3 - - TRBV27 CASSLWGPENTIYF TGTGCCAGCAGTTTATGGGGTCCCGAAAACACCATATATTTT
TRBJ1-2 - TRBD1 TRBV10-2 CASSEGQGNYGYTF TGCGCCAGCAGTGAGGGACAGGGGAACTATGGCTACACCTTC
TRBJ2-5 once TRBD1 TRBV28 CASSPPGQGVETQYF TGTGCCAGCAGTCCGCCGGGACAGGGGGTAGAGACCCAGTACTTC
TRBJ2-3 - - TRBV5-1 CASSLDFDLSDTQYF TGCGCCAGCAGCTTGGATTTTGACCTCTCAGATACGCAGTATTTT
TRBJ1-5 - - TRBV6-6 CASSYSRGRAGQPQHF TGTGCCAGCAGTTACTCGAGGGGAAGGGCAGGCCAGCCCCAGCATTTT
TRBJ2-3 - TRBD1 TRBV7-3 CASSLSRDRGTSKYF TGTGCCAGCAGCCTAAGCCGGGACAGGGGAACGTCCAAGTATTTT
TRBJ2-4 - - TRBV4-1 CASSQGSQGPIAKNIQYF TGCGCCAGCAGCCAAGGATCTCAGGGACCGATAGCCAAAAACATTCAGTACTTC
TRBJ1-2 - TRBD1 TRBV7-3 CASSPSTGSYGYTF TGTGCCAGCAGCCCGTCGACAGGGAGCTATGGCTACACCTTC
TRBJ2-3 - - TRBV5-1 CASSLQGSGTDTQYF TGCGCCAGCAGCTTGCAGGGTAGCGGCACAGATACGCAGTATTTT
TRBJ1-2 - TRBD1 TRBV28 CASSPLGQGAMGYTF TGTGCCAGCAGTCCACTGGGACAGGGGGCAATGGGCTACACCTTC
TRBJ2-3 - - TRBV10-3 CAISESTVDTQYF TGTGCCATCAGTGAGTCGACGGTGGATACGCAGTATTTT
TRBJ2-3 - - TRBV30 CAWKVGGLGTDTQYF TGTGCCTGGAAAGTTGGGGGGCTAGGCACAGATACGCAGTATTTT
TRBJ2-1 - - TRBV6-1 CASTAAILGYNEQFF TGTGCCAGCACCGCGGCCATACTGGGTTACAATGAGCAGTTCTTC
TRBJ1-1 - - TRBV10-2 CASRAGGTLNTEAFF TGCGCCAGCAGGGCGGGGGGTACCCTCAACACTGAAGCTTTCTTT
TRBJ1-3 - - TRBV27 CASSPLSSGNTIYF TGTGCCAGCAGTCCCCTCAGCTCTGGAAACACCATATATTTT
TRBJ2-3 - - TRBV30 CALRPTYTDTQYF TGTGCCTTGAGACCCACTTACACAGATACGCAGTATTTT
TRBJ2-7 - - TRBV4-1 CASSQAQRGSYEQYF TGCGCCAGCAGCCAAGCACAAAGGGGATCCTACGAGCAGTACTTC
TRBJ2-3 - - TRBV2 CASSVGQGRGTDTQYF TGTGCCAGCAGTGTAGGCCAGGGCAGAGGGACAGATACGCAGTATTTT
TRBJ2-7 - - TRBV21-1 CASSKMYGQGASYEQYF TGTGCCAGCAGCAAAATGTACGGTCAGGGGGCATCCTACGAGCAGTACTTC
TRBJ2-3 - TRBD2 TRBV18 CASSPPGLAGTDTQYF TGTGCCAGCTCACCACCGGGACTAGCGGGCACAGATACGCAGTATTTT
TRBJ1-1 - - TRBV5-1 CASAPRTENTEAFF TGCGCCAGCGCCCCCCGGACAGAGAACACTGAAGCTTTCTTT
TRBJ1-3 once - TRBV10-3 CAISPDGSSGNTIYF TGTGCCATCAGTCCGGACGGGTCTTCTGGAAACACCATATATTTT
TRBJ2-7 - - TRBV5-4 CASSLDPQGAHAGYF TGTGCCAGCAGCTTGGACCCTCAGGGCGCACACGCCGGGTACTTC
TRBJ1-1 - - TRBV6-5 CASSLDSLNTEAFF TGTGCCAGCAGCTTAGACAGCTTGAACACTGAAGCTTTCTTT
TRBJ2-2 - - TRBV5-1 CASSFVQNTGELFF TGCGCCAGCAGCTTTGTGCAGAACACCGGGGAGCTGTTTTTT
TRBJ1-3 - - TRBV5-1 CASSFAGYSGNTIYF TGCGCCAGCAGCTTTGCGGGGTACTCTGGAAACACCATATATTTT
TRBJ2-7 - - TRBV5-1 CASSFREYSYEQYF TGCGCCAGCAGTTTCCGAGAGTACTCCTACGAGCAGTACTTC
TRBJ2-3 once - TRBV11-3 CASSLRPDTQYF TGTGCCAGCAGCTTACGTCCGGATACGCAGTATTTT